The source of this T cell receptor beta chain is a study of blood T cell repertoires in COVID-19. This CDR3 has 14 amino acids. V was clipped by 2 bases and J by 3 bases, with 10 bases between them. Germline loops: CDR1 MNHNS, CDR2 SASEGT. How the authors handled the data: How many nucleated cells were present was estimated from reference gene primer amplification. Only in-frame clones appear in the TCRdb table, and some are missing; sequencing was by immunoSEQ multiplex PCR. The V and J calls and clone size were taken over from that table, and D and trimming were inferred from the DNA. Of about 140,000 clones in the sample, about 87% were seen once. The table lists this clone with a count of one.

The sample was peripheral blood. The TCR sequence derives from a human donor with COVID-19, enrolled during active disease. The donor label of this sample is uncertain. This chain joins TRBV6-1 and TRBJ1-1, with D unresolved. Here the CDR3 reads CASSEPGIDTEAFF. The DNA of the CDR3 is TGTGCCAGCAGTGAACCCGGGATAGACACTGAAGCTTTCTTT.